Presented here are 22 T cell receptor beta chains from one specimen sequenced in a study of shared clonotypes between healthy human individuals. Profiled with immunoSEQ multiplex PCR; TCRdb holds only in-frame clones, not every one. This sample has under 1,100,000 clones; roughly 80% occur once, and the top ten carry approximately 1.5%. Material: memory CD4+ T cells sorted from blood. Subset of the sample: CD45RA-negative fraction. The receptors derive from a man younger than 35 in good health.

This chain joins TRBV5-6 and TRBJ1-6; 7 bases match TRBD1. V gave up 7 bases and J gave up 2 bases; unmatched junction bases: 9. This CDR3 spans 16 amino acids. CDR1 is SGHDT and CDR2 is YYEEEE in the germline V gene. The CDR3, as DNA: TGTGCCAGCGGGAGGGGGCATTTCACCTATAATTCACCCCTCCACTTT. This codes for CASGRGHFTYNSPLHF.

As to this clone: Other DNA sequences in the sample encode the same CDR3. The chain joins TRBV28 to TRBJ2-2; possible D gene TRBD2, 7 bases. Trimming removed 2 bases from V and 2 bases from J, with 9 bases in between. From germline, CDR1 is MDHEN and CDR2 SYDVKM. The CDR3 has 15 amino acids. CDR3 nucleotide sequence: TGTGCCAGCAGTTTAGGGGGGGCAAACACCGGGGAGCTGTTTTTT. Residues: CASSLGGANTGELFF.

The CDR3 loop is CASSLGGGDSQYGYTF. The CDR3 nucleotides read TGCGCCAGCAGCTTGGGCGGCGGGGACAGTCAATATGGCTACACCTTC. V is TRBV5-1 and J is TRBJ1-2; 7 nucleotides agree with TRBD1. Per the germline V gene, CDR1 is SGHRS and CDR2 is YFSETQ. CDR3 size: 16 residues. V gave up 0 bases and J gave up 5 bases; unmatched junction bases: 10.

Regarding this clone: The same CDR3 arises from other DNA sequences in this sample as well. The rearrangement joins TRBV19 to TRBJ1-5; D may be TRBD1 (5 bases). CDR3 length equals 14 residues. The V and J ends lost 3 bases and 1 base respectively, with 7 bases between them. From germline, CDR1 is LNHDA and CDR2 SQIVND (reference sequence). As DNA, the CDR3 is TGTGCCAGTAGTATGGGGGGGAGCAATCAGCCCCAGCATTTT. Protein: CASSMGGSNQPQHF.

V and J are TRBV27 and TRBJ2-7, with 7 bases fitting TRBD1. Germline assignment: CDR1 MNHEY and CDR2 SMNVEV (reference sequence). Losses at the gene ends were 8 bases for V and 1 base for J; bases not matched to a gene: 5. The CDR3 extends over 13 amino acids. The CDR3 loop is CASRGQESYEQYF. The DNA of the CDR3 is TGTGCCAGCCGAGGACAGGAGTCCTACGAGCAGTACTTC.

The chain combines TRBV5-1 with TRBJ2-3, with D uncertain. There are 15 residues in the CDR3. V was pared by 2 bases and J by 2 bases, with 12 bases between. Per germline, CDR1 SGHRS and CDR2 YFSETQ. The CDR3 is CASSFRADPTDTQYF. CDR3 bases: TGCGCCAGCAGCTTCCGGGCGGACCCCACAGATACGCAGTATTTT.

The V gene is TRBV5-8, the J gene TRBJ1-1, with D unclear. CDR1 SGHTS and CDR2 YDEGEE come from the germline V gene. V shed 3 bases and J shed 13 bases, with 10 bases lying between them. The CDR3 is 10 amino acids. The CDR3, as DNA: TGTGCCAGCAGCTACCAAGGGCTTTTCTTT. Protein sequence: CASSYQGLFF.

The chain joins TRBV27 to TRBJ2-1; 7 bases agree with TRBD2. The CDR3 is 14 residues long. The V segment lost 3 bases and the J segment 14 bases; nucleotides outside the gene matches: 13. The germline CDR1 and CDR2 sequences are MNHEY and SMNVEV (reference sequence). CDR3 in amino acids: CASSFEGGGEWEFF. The CDR3 bases are TGTGCCAGCAGTTTTGAGGGTGGGGGGGAGTGGGAGTTCTTC.

This sequence joins TRBV18 and TRBJ1-5; tentatively, D is TRBD1 (5 bases). CDR3 length: 14 residues. Trimming removed 3 bases from V and 7 bases from J, with 13 bases in between. Germline CDR1 and CDR2: KGHSH and LQKENI. The DNA of the CDR3 is TGTGCCAGCTCACCGGGGCAGGGTGAGCAGCCCCAGCATTTT. Translation: CASSPGQGEQPQHF.

The V gene is TRBV5-4, the J gene TRBJ2-6; D is tentatively TRBD1 or TRBD2 (5 bases each). V was cut by 4 bases and J by 2 bases, with 13 bases left in between. The CDR3 consists of 16 residues. The germline gives CDR1 SGHNT, CDR2 YYREEE (reference sequence). The CDR3 sequence is CASSGGTVPGANVLTF. The DNA for the CDR3 is TGTGCCAGCAGCGGGGGTACAGTCCCTGGGGCCAACGTCCTGACTTTC.

This rearrangement joins TRBV15 to TRBJ1-2; 8 nucleotides align to TRBD1. With V trimmed by 2 bases and J by 5 bases, 4 bases remained unmatched. The CDR3 is made up of 14 amino acids. Germline V gene sequence: CDR1 LNHNV, CDR2 YYDKDF (reference sequence). The CDR3 coding sequence is TGTGCCACCAGCAGATCGGACAGGGCTTATGGCTACACCTTC. It codes for CATSRSDRAYGYTF.

The rearrangement joins TRBV5-1 to TRBJ2-7; TRBD1 matches at 9 bases. In germline, CDR1 is SGHRS, CDR2 YFSETQ. Trimming at V came to 5 bases and at J to 5 bases, leaving 8 bases not matched to a gene. The CDR3 length is 14 residues. The CDR3, as DNA: TGCGCCAGCAGTCTCGACAGGGGGATCAACGAGCAGTACTTC. Translated: CASSLDRGINEQYF.

CDR3 amino acids: CASSPQGDNSPLHF. As DNA, the CDR3 is TGTGCCAGCAGCCCTCAGGGTGATAATTCACCCCTCCACTTT. This rearrangement joins TRBV9 to TRBJ1-6; TRBD1 is a possible D gene (5 bases). Trimming removed 4 bases from V and 5 bases from J, with 10 bases in between. The CDR3 runs 14 residues. CDR1 SGDLS and CDR2 YYNGEE come from the germline V gene.

The CDR3 loop is CASSVRTGEFSGANVLTF. CDR3 DNA: TGTGCCAGCAGCGTACGGACAGGCGAGTTCTCTGGGGCCAACGTCCTGACTTTC. The rearrangement uses TRBV5-6 and TRBJ2-6, with 7 bases identical to TRBD1. V was pared by 4 bases and J by 0 bases, with 10 bases of the junction left unmatched. CDR3 length: 18 residues. In germline, CDR1 is SGHDT, CDR2 YYEEEE. The full variable domain, rest sourced from reference TRBV5-6 and TRBJ2-6, is DAGVTQSPTHLIKTRGQQVTLRCSPKSGHDTVSWYQQALGQGPQFIFQYYEEEERQRGNFPDRFSGHQFPNYSSELNVNALLLGDSALYLCASSVRTGEFSGANVLTFGAGSRLTVL.

The rearrangement joins TRBV28 to TRBJ1-3, with TRBD1 matching over 9 bases. This CDR3 has 16 amino acids. The germline V gene has CDR1 MDHEN and CDR2 SYDVKM. The junction had 12 bases not matched to a gene; V was cut back by 8 bases and J by 4 bases. DNA of the CDR3: TGTGCCAGCGCCCGGGGGGACAGGGTACGAGGAAACACCATATATTTT. It is translated as CASARGDRVRGNTIYF.

To note about this clone: Other DNA sequences in the sample encode the same CDR3. The chain couples TRBV4-3 to TRBJ2-5; TRBD2 matches 12 bases. This CDR3 is built from 16 residues. The germline V gene has CDR1 LGHNA and CDR2 YSLEER. Germline trimming cut 1 base from V and 2 bases from J; bases unmatched to any gene: 2. For the CDR3, the DNA is TGCGCCAGCAGCCAAGGGCTAGCGGGAGGGCAAGAGACCCAGTACTTC. Residues: CASSQGLAGGQETQYF.

This clone appeared many times. The CDR3 sequence: CASSIDPGLIETQYF. DNA of the CDR3: TGTGCCAGTAGTATAGATCCGGGACTCATCGAGACCCAGTACTTC. The V gene is TRBV19, the J gene TRBJ2-5, with D maybe TRBD2 (6 bases). CDR3 length equals 15 residues. Trimming cost V 0 bases and J 5 bases, with 13 bases left between them. Looked up from germline, CDR1 is LNHDA and CDR2 is SQIVND (reference sequence).

Only a few counts were recorded for this clone. The chain is built from TRBV4-2 and TRBJ1-4, with D perhaps TRBD1 (6 bases). V lost 1 base and J 3 bases, leaving 18 bases between the germline ends. Germline V gene data show CDR1 as LGHNA and CDR2 as YNFKEQ. The CDR3 extends over 18 amino acids. Here the CDR3 DNA reads TGTGCCAGCAGCCAAGCTGTCAGCCAGGGGTGGTCTAATGAAAAACTGTTTTTT. It is translated as CASSQAVSQGWSNEKLFF.

The chain employs TRBV9 and TRBJ2-1, with TRBD2 matching 10 bases. The CDR3 is made up of 15 amino acids. Germline loops: CDR1 SGDLS, CDR2 YYNGEE. With V trimmed by 5 bases and J by 4 bases, 6 bases remained unmatched. In nucleotides, the CDR3 is TGTGCCAGCAGTTCAGCGGGGGGGCCTTACAATGAGCAGTTCTTC. It codes for CASSSAGGPYNEQFF.

The chain joins TRBV25-1 to TRBJ2-5, with 13 bases identical to TRBD2. Germline CDR1 is MGHDK and CDR2 is SYGVNS. CDR3 length equals 16 residues. Trimming took 7 bases from V and 5 from J; bases not matched to a gene: 10. CDR3 in DNA: TGTGCCAGCACCGACTCCGGACTAGCGGGGGTGGAGACCCAGTACTTC. Translation gives CASTDSGLAGVETQYF. Full variable domain (rest looked up from reference TRBV25-1 and TRBJ2-5): EADIYQTPRYLVIGTGKKITLECSQTMGHDKMYWYQQDPGMELHLIHYSYGVNSTEKGDLSSESTVSRIRTEHFPLTLESARPSHTSQYLCASTDSGLAGVETQYFGPGTRLLVL.

V and J are TRBV2 and TRBJ1-5; D is perhaps TRBD1 (5 bases). This CDR3 has 15 amino acids. V gave up 6 bases and J gave up 6 bases, with 18 bases separating them. Per germline, CDR1 SNHLY and CDR2 FYNNEI. The CDR3 coding sequence is TGTGCCAGCAGCCAGGGATTGGCCTCTAGTCAGCCCCAGCATTTT. Translated: CASSQGLASSQPQHF.

This clone was detected only a few times. This CDR3 is also generated by other DNA sequences in the sample. The V call is TRBV5-4, the J call TRBJ1-1, with D unresolved. The CDR3 length is 13 residues. Trimming left V 0 bases short and J 2 bases short, with 5 bases between. The germline CDR1 and CDR2 sequences are SGHNT and YYREEE (reference sequence). CDR3: CASSLEGNTEAFF. As DNA, the CDR3 is TGTGCCAGCAGCTTGGAGGGTAACACTGAAGCTTTCTTT. The full variable domain, rest sourced from reference TRBV5-4 and TRBJ1-1, is ETGVTQSPTHLIKTRGQQVTLRCSSQSGHNTVSWYQQALGQGPQFIFQYYREEENGRGNFPPRFSGLQFPNYSSELNVNALELDDSALYLCASSLEGNTEAFFGQGTRLTVV.